This T cell receptor beta chain is from a study of cytomegalovirus exposure and HLA in healthy donors. It was with 60 Vbeta and 13 Jbeta primers that the PCR ran. The protocol was immunoSEQ multiplex PCR, while the TCRdb copy is restricted to in-frame clones and leaves out a portion. Counted here are a few hundred thousand clones, around two thirds occurring once; the ten biggest clones make up around 2.3%. Germline V lookup: CDR1 SNHLY, CDR2 FYNNEI. Trimming took 8 bases from V and 2 from J; bases not matched to a gene: 4. The CDR3 loop spans 13 amino acids. The V and J genes are TRBV2 and TRBJ1-2; 8 bases align to TRBD1. This clonotype was obtained from a female donor in good health and CMV-seronegative. Sequencing was performed on PBMCs. CDR3 in amino acids: CASRGQENYGYTF. The CDR3 nucleotides read TGTGCCAGCCGGGGACAGGAAAACTATGGCTACACCTTC. The variable domain in full, with the rest retrieved from reference TRBV2 and TRBJ1-2, is EPEVTQTPSHQVTQMGQEVILRCVPISNHLYFYWYRQILGQKVEFLVSFYNNEISEKSEIFDDQFSVERPDGSNFTLKIRSTKLEDSAMYFCASRGQENYGYTFGSGTRLTVV.